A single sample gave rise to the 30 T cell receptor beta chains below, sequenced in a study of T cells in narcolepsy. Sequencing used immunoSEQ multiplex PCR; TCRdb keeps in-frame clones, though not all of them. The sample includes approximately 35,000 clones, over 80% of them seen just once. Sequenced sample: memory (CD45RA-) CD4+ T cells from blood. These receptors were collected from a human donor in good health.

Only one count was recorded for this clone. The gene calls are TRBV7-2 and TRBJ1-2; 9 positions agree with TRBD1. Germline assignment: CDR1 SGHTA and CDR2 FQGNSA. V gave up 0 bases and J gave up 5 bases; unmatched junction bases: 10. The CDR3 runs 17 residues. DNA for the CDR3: TGTGCCAGCAGCTTAGCGCGGTTGGGGACAGGGAATTATGGCTACACCTTC. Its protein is CASSLARLGTGNYGYTF.

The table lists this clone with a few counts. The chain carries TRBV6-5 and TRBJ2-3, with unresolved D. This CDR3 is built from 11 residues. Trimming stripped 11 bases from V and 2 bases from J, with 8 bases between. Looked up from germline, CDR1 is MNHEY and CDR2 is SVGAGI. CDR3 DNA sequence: TGTGCCGTCGGGTTCACAGATACGCAGTATTTT. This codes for CAVGFTDTQYF.

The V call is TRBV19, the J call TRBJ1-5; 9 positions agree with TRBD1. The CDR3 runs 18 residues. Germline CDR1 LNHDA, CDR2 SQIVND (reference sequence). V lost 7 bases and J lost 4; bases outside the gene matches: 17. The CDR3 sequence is CASKEDRGIRARNQPQHF. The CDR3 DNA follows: TGTGCCAGTAAGGAGGACAGGGGAATAAGGGCTAGAAATCAGCCCCAGCATTTT.

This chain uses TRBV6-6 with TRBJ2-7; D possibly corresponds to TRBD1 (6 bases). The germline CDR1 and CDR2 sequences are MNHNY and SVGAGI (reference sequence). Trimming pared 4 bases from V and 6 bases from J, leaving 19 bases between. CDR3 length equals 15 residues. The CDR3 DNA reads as TGTGCCAGCAGTTCCTCGACAGGCCCAGGCGCCGAGCAGTACTTC. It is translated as CASSSSTGPGAEQYF.

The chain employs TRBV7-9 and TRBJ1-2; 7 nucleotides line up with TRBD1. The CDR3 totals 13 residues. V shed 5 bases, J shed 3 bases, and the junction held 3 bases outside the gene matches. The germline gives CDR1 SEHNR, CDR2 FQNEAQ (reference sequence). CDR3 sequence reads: CASSHQGDYGYTF. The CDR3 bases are TGTGCCAGCAGCCATCAGGGGGACTATGGCTACACCTTC.

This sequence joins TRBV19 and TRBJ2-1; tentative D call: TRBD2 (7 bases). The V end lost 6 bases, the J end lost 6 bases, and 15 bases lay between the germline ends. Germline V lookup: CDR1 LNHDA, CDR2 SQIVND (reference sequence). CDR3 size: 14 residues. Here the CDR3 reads CASRAGQISNEQFF. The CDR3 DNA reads TGTGCCAGTAGAGCGGGACAAATAAGCAATGAGCAGTTCTTC.

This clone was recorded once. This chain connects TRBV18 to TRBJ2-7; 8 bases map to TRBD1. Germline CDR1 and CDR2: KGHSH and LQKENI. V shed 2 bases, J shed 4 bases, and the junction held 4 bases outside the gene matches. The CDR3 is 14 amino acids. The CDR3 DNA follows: TGTGCCAGCTCACCAGACCAGGGGGCGTACGAGCAGTACTTC. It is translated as CASSPDQGAYEQYF.

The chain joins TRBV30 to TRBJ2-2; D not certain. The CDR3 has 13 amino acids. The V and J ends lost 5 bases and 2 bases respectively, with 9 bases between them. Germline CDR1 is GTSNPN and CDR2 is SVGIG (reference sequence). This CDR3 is CAWGAPNTGELFF. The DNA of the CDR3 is TGTGCCTGGGGAGCACCAAACACCGGGGAGCTGTTTTTT. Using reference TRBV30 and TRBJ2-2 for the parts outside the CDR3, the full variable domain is SQTIHQWPATLVQPVGSPLSLECTVEGTSNPNLYWYRQAAGRGLQLLFYSVGIGQISSEVPQNLSASRPQDRQFILSSKKLLLSDSGFYLCAWGAPNTGELFFGEGSRLTVL.

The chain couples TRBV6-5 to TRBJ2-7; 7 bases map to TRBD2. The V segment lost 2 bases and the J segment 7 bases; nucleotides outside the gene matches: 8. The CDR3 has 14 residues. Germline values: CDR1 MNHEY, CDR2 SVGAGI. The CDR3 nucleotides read TGTGCCAGCAGTTACAACGGGGACTACGGGGAGCAGTACTTC. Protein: CASSYNGDYGEQYF.

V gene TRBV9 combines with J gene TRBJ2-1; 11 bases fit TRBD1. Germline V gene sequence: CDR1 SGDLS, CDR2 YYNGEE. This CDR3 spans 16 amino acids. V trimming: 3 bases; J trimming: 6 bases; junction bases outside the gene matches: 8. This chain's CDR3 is CASSAPGTGGFNEQFF. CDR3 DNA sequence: TGTGCCAGCAGCGCCCCCGGGACAGGGGGTTTCAATGAGCAGTTCTTC. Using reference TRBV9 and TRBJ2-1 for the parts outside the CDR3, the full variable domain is DSGVTQTPKHLITATGQRVTLRCSPRSGDLSVYWYQQSLDQGLQFLIQYYNGEERAKGNILERFSAQQFPDLHSELNLSSLELGDSALYFCASSAPGTGGFNEQFFGPGTRLTVL.

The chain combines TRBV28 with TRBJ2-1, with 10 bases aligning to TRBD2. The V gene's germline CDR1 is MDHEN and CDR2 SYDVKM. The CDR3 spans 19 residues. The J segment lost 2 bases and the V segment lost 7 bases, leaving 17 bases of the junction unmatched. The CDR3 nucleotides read TGTGCCAGCACCTCGGCAGGAGCGGGAGGGGGTGGGACCTACAATGAGCAGTTCTTC. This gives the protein CASTSAGAGGGGTYNEQFF.

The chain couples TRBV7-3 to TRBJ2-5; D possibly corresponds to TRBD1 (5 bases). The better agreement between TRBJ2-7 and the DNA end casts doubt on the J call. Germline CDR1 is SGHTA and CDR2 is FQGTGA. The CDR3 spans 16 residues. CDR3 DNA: TGTGCCAGCAGCCTAGACAGCGCGTACCTGGGCTACGAGCAGTACTTC. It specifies CASSLDSAYLGYEQYF.

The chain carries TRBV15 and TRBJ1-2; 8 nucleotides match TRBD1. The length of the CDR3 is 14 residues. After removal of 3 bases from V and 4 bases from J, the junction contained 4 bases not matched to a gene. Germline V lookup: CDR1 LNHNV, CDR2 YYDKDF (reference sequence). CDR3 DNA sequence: TGTGCCACCAGCAGCGGACAGGGCCTCTATGGCTACACCTTC. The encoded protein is CATSSGQGLYGYTF.

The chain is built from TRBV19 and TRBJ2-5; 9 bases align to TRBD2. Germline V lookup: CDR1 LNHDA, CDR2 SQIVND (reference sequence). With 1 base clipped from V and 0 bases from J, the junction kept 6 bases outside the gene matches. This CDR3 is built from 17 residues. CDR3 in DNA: TGTGCCAGTAGTATAGGTGGTCTAGCGGGATACCAAGAGACCCAGTACTTC. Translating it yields CASSIGGLAGYQETQYF.

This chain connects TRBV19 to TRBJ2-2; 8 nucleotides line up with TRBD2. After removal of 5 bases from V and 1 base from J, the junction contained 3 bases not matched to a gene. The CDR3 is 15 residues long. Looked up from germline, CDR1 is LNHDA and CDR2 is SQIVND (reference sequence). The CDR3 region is CASSRSGMNTGELFF. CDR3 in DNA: TGTGCCAGTAGTCGTAGCGGGATGAACACCGGGGAGCTGTTTTTT.

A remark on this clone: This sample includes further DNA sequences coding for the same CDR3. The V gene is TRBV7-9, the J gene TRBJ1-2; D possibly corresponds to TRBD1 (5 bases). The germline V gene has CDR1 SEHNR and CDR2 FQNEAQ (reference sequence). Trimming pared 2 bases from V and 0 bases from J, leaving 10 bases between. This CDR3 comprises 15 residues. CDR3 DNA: TGTGCCAGCAGCTTAATAGACAGAGCTAACTATGGCTACACCTTC. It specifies CASSLIDRANYGYTF.

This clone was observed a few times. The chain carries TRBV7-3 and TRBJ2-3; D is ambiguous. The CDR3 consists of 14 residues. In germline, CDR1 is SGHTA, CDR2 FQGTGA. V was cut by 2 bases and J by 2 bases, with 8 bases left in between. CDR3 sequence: CASSLGGDTDTQYF. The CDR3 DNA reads TGTGCCAGCAGCTTAGGCGGCGACACAGATACGCAGTATTTT.

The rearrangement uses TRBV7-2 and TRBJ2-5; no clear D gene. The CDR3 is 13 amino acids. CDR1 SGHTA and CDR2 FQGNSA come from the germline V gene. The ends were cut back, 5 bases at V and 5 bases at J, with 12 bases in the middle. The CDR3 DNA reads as TGTGCCAGCAGCCCTAAGAGAAGTGAGACCCAGTACTTC. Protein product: CASSPKRSETQYF.

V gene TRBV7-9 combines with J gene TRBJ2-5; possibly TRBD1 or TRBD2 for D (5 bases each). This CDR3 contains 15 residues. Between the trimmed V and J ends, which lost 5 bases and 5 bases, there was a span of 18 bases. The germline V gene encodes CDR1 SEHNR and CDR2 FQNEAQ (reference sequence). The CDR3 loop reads CASSAPGAGVETQYF. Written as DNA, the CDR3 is TGTGCCAGCAGCGCCCCCGGGGCCGGGGTTGAGACCCAGTACTTC.

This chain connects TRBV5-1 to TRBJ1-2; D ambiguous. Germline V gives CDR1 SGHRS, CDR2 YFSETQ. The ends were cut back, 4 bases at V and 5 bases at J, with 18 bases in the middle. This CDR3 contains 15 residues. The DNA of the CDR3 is TGCGCCAGCAGCATCGAGACGGGGAGTCTTTATGGCTACACCTTC. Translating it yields CASSIETGSLYGYTF.

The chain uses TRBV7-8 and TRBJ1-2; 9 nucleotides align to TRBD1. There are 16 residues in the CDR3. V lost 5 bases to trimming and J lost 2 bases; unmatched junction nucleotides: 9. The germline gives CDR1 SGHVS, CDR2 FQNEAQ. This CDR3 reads CASSARPGQGNYGYTF. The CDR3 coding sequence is TGTGCCAGCAGCGCTCGTCCGGGACAGGGAAACTATGGCTACACCTTC.

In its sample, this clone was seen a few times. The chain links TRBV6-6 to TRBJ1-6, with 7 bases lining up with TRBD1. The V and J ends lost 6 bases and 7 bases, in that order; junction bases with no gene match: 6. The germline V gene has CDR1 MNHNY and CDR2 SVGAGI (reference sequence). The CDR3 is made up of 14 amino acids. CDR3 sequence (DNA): TGTGCCAGCAGCCAGACAGGGACGAATTCACCCCTCCACTTT. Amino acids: CASSQTGTNSPLHF.

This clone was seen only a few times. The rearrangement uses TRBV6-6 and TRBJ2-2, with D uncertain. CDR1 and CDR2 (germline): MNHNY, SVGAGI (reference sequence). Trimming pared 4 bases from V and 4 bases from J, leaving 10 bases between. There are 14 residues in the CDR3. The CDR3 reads CASSLFIGTGELFF. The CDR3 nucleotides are TGTGCCAGCAGTTTATTCATTGGCACCGGGGAGCTGTTTTTT.

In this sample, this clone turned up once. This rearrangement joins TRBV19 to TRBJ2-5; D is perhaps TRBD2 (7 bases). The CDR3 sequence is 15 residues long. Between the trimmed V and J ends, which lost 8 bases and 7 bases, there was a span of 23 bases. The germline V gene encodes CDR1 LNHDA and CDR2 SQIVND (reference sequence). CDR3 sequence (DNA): TGTGCCAGTCGAGGTGCGGCGGGGGCCAGGGGGACCCAGTACTTC. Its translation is CASRGAAGARGTQYF.

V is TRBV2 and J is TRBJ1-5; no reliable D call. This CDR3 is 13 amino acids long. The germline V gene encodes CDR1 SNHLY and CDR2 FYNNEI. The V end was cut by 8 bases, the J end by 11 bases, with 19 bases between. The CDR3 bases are TGTGCCAGCCGACCCCGACGGGCCACGGCCCAGCATTTT. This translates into CASRPRRATAQHF.

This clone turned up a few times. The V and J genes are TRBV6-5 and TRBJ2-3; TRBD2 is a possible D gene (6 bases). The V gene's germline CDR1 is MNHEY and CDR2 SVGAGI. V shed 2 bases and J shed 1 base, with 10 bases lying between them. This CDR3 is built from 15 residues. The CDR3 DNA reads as TGTGCCAGCAGTTACCGGAGGGGTGGCACAGATACGCAGTATTTT. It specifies CASSYRRGGTDTQYF.

CDR3: CASSSRGPFLTDEQFF. CDR3 coding DNA: TGTGCCAGCAGCTCCCGAGGGCCCTTCCTTACGGATGAGCAGTTCTTC. The genes are TRBV7-9 and TRBJ2-1; a weak D match, TRBD2 (5 bases). The germline CDR1 and CDR2 sequences are SEHNR and FQNEAQ (reference sequence). Trimming pared 4 bases from V and 8 bases from J, leaving 21 bases between. CDR3 length: 16 amino acids. Supplemented by reference TRBV7-9 and TRBJ2-1, the full variable domain reads DTGVSQNPRHKITKRGQNVTFRCDPISEHNRLYWYRQTLGQGPEFLTYFQNEAQLEKSRLLSDRFSAERPKGSFSTLEIQRTEQGDSAMYLCASSSRGPFLTDEQFFGPGTRLTVL.

CDR3: CASSERRGGEKLFF. CDR3 nucleotide sequence: TGTGCCAGCAGTGAGCGAAGGGGGGGCGAAAAACTGTTTTTT. This chain uses TRBV2 with TRBJ1-4; tentatively, D is TRBD1 (6 bases). The CDR3 is made up of 14 amino acids. Germline V gene data show CDR1 as SNHLY and CDR2 as FYNNEI. V was cut by 3 bases and J by 8 bases, with 13 bases left in between. Full variable domain (outside the CDR3, taken from reference TRBV2 and TRBJ1-4): EPEVTQTPSHQVTQMGQEVILRCVPISNHLYFYWYRQILGQKVEFLVSFYNNEISEKSEIFDDQFSVERPDGSNFTLKIRSTKLEDSAMYFCASSERRGGEKLFFGSGTQLSVL.

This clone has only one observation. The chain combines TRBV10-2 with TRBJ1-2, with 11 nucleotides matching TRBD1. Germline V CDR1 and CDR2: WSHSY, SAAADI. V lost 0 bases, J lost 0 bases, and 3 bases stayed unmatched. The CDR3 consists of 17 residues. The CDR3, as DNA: TGCGCCAGCAGTGAGTCGAGGACAGGGGGCCCTAACTATGGCTACACCTTC. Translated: CASSESRTGGPNYGYTF.

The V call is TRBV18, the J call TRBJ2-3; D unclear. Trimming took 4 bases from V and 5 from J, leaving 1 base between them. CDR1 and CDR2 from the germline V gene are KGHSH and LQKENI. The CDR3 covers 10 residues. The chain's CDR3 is CASSQDTQYF. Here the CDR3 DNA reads TGTGCCAGCTCACAAGATACGCAGTATTTT.